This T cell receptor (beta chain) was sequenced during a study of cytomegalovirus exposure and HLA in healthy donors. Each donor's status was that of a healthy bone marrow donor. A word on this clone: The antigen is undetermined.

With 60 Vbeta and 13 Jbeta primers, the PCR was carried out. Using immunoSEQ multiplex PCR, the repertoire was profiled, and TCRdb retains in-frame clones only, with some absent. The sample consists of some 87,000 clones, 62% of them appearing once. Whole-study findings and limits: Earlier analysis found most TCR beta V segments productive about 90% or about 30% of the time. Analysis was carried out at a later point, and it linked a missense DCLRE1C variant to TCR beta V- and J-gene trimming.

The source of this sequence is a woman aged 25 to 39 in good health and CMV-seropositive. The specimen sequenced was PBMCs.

The CDR3 spells CASYRQGGTGELFF. The CDR3 DNA follows: TGTGCCAGCTATAGACAGGGAGGTACCGGGGAGCTGTTTTTT. The rearrangement uses TRBV6-6 and TRBJ2-2, with a weak D call TRBD1 (7 bases). This CDR3 is built from 14 residues. Trimming left V 8 bases short and J 5 bases short, with 15 bases between. Germline V gene sequence: CDR1 MNHNY, CDR2 SVGAGI (reference sequence).